The following is a TCR beta chain sequence with its context. The data derive from a study of T cells after yellow fever vaccination. This CDR3 has 16 amino acids. The germline CDR1 and CDR2 sequences are SGHRS and YFSETQ. Trimming left V 3 bases short and J 0 bases short, with 12 bases between. TCRdb used MiXCR to reprocess the 5' RACE reads, holding one entry per CDR3 protein. The sample yields a few hundred thousand distinct CDR3 sequences, less than 9% seen once. The chain combines TRBV5-1 with TRBJ2-2; unclear D gene. This specimen was CD4+ T cells sorted from PBMCs, taken 15 days after the yellow fever booster vaccination. The origin of this receptor is a young man who received the YFV17D yellow fever vaccine. The CDR3 protein is CASSSSLGTNTGELFF. The CDR3 DNA sequence: TGCGCCAGCAGCTCGTCATTGGGGACGAACACCGGGGAGCTGTTTTTT. The variable domain in full, with the rest retrieved from reference TRBV5-1 and TRBJ2-2, is KAGVTQTPRYLIKTRGQQVTLSCSPISGHRSVSWYQQTPGQGLQFLFEYFSETQRNKGNFPGRFSGRQFSNSRSEMNVSTLELGDSALYLCASSSSLGTNTGELFFGEGSRLTVL.